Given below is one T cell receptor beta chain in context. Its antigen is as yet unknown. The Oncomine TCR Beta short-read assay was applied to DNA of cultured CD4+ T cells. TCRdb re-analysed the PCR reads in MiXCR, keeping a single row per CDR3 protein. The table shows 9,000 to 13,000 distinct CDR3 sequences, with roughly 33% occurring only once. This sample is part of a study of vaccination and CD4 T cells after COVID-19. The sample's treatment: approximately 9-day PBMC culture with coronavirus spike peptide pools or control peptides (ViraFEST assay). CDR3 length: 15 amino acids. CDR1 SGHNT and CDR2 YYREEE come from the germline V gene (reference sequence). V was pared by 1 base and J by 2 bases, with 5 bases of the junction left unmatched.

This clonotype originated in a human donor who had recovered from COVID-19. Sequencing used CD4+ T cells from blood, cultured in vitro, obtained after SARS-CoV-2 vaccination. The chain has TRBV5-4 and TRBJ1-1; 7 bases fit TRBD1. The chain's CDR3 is CASSLRQGGNTEAFF. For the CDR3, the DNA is TGTGCCAGCAGCTTGCGGCAGGGGGGTAACACTGAAGCTTTCTTT.